This is a list of T cell receptor beta chains from one sample in a study of neoadjuvant nivolumab and ipilimumab in lung cancer. Assay used: immunoSEQ multiplex PCR; TCRdb lists only in-frame clones, some missing. The sample carries approximately 30,000 clones, around 83% recorded once. The sequenced sample was tumor tissue, obtained after neoadjuvant nivolumab, alone or with ipilimumab, at or shortly before surgery. These TCRs come from an adult with non-small cell lung cancer. Each CDR3 is given with its conserved first and last residue. Each record gives: V gene, clone size, D gene, J gene, CDR3 DNA, CDR3 protein. A D gene is named only where the DNA matches it firmly. The size field is filled for only some rows; it gives once, few, many or a size class.

V gene: TRBV20-1; clone size: -; D gene: -; J gene: TRBJ2-3; CDR3 DNA: TGCAGTGCTGTTAGAGATACGCAGTATTTT; CDR3 protein: CSAVRDTQYF
V gene: TRBV2; clone size: once; D gene: -; J gene: TRBJ2-2; CDR3 DNA: TGTGCCAGCAAAGGACAGACGAACACCGGGGAGCTGTTTTTT; CDR3 protein: CASKGQTNTGELFF
V gene: TRBV19; clone size: -; D gene: -; J gene: TRBJ2-2; CDR3 DNA: TGTGCCAGTAGCCGCCAACTGAACACCGGGGAGCTGTTTTTT; CDR3 protein: CASSRQLNTGELFF
V gene: TRBV5-6; clone size: -; D gene: -; J gene: TRBJ2-7; CDR3 DNA: TGTGCCAGCAGCTTGGGTATGGGCCAAGCGAACTCCTACGAGCAGTACTTC; CDR3 protein: CASSLGMGQANSYEQYF
V gene: TRBV29-1; clone size: -; D gene: TRBD1; J gene: TRBJ2-6; CDR3 DNA: TGCAGCGCCTTCGACAGGGGGGGTGCTGGGGCCAACGTCCTGACTTTC; CDR3 protein: CSAFDRGGAGANVLTF
V gene: TRBV11-2; clone size: -; D gene: -; J gene: TRBJ2-5; CDR3 DNA: TGTGCCAGCAGCTTAGGTCTTGAGGAGACCCAGTACTTC; CDR3 protein: CASSLGLEETQYF
V gene: TRBV11-3; clone size: -; D gene: TRBD2; J gene: TRBJ2-7; CDR3 DNA: TGTGCCAGCAGCTCACTAGCGGGAGGGCCAGGGCAGTACTTC; CDR3 protein: CASSSLAGGPGQYF
V gene: TRBV30; clone size: -; D gene: TRBD2; J gene: TRBJ2-1; CDR3 DNA: TGTGCCGGGAGGGAGTGGGTAGCGGGCCGCAATGAGCAGTTCTTC; CDR3 protein: CAGREWVAGRNEQFF
V gene: TRBV19; clone size: few; D gene: -; J gene: TRBJ1-1; CDR3 DNA: TGTGCCAGTAGTCCCCGGGGAGGCACTGAAGCTTTCTTT; CDR3 protein: CASSPRGGTEAFF
V gene: TRBV7-9; clone size: -; D gene: TRBD2; J gene: TRBJ2-7; CDR3 DNA: TGTGCCAGCAGCGTGACTAGCGGGAGCTACGAGCAGTACTTC; CDR3 protein: CASSVTSGSYEQYF
V gene: TRBV11-2; clone size: -; D gene: TRBD1; J gene: TRBJ2-7; CDR3 DNA: TGTGCCAGCAGCTTCCGGCAGGGGGCTTACGAGCAGTACTTC; CDR3 protein: CASSFRQGAYEQYF
V gene: TRBV18; clone size: -; D gene: -; J gene: TRBJ2-5; CDR3 DNA: TGTGCCAGCTCACCACCACTGATAGAGACCCAGTACTTC; CDR3 protein: CASSPPLIETQYF
V gene: TRBV12-5; clone size: -; D gene: -; J gene: TRBJ1-1; CDR3 DNA: TGTGCTAGTGGTTTGGTATGGTTGTCAGGGGCCACGTTTGGTGAAGCTTTCTTT; CDR3 protein: CASGLVWLSGATFGEAFF
V gene: TRBV5-3; clone size: -; D gene: -; J gene: TRBJ2-5; CDR3 DNA: TGTGCCAGCAGCTGGGGGCCGGGGACCCAGTACTTC; CDR3 protein: CASSWGPGTQYF
V gene: TRBV6-1; clone size: few; D gene: -; J gene: TRBJ2-1; CDR3 DNA: TGTGCCAGCAGTGACGTTAGATCTAGGGATGAGCAGTTCTTC; CDR3 protein: CASSDVRSRDEQFF
V gene: TRBV2; clone size: -; D gene: -; J gene: TRBJ1-5; CDR3 DNA: TGTGCCAGCAGTGAAGCCCGGGGGGAAGGGCCCCAGCATTTT; CDR3 protein: CASSEARGEGPQHF
V gene: TRBV7-2; clone size: -; D gene: TRBD1; J gene: TRBJ2-3; CDR3 DNA: TGTGCCAGCAGCTCCAACCGGGACAGGGGTGTTTTT; CDR3 protein: CASSSNRDRGVF
V gene: TRBV7-2; clone size: -; D gene: -; J gene: TRBJ2-1; CDR3 DNA: TGTGCCAGCAGCTTAGCTAACTACAATGAGCAGTTCTTC; CDR3 protein: CASSLANYNEQFF
V gene: TRBV7-9; clone size: -; D gene: TRBD1; J gene: TRBJ1-3; CDR3 DNA: TGTGCCAGCAGCTTAGGGACCGGGACAGGGCTTCGCGGAAACACCATATATTTT; CDR3 protein: CASSLGTGTGLRGNTIYF
V gene: TRBV19; clone size: -; D gene: -; J gene: TRBJ1-2; CDR3 DNA: TGTGCCAGTAGTATGGACCGAAACAACTATGGCTACACCTTC; CDR3 protein: CASSMDRNNYGYTF
V gene: TRBV5-8; clone size: -; D gene: -; J gene: TRBJ2-5; CDR3 DNA: TGTGCCAGCAGCCCATTTAATGGCAGGGTTCAAGAGACCCAGTACTTC; CDR3 protein: CASSPFNGRVQETQYF
V gene: TRBV29-1; clone size: -; D gene: -; J gene: TRBJ2-2; CDR3 DNA: TGCAGCGTTGAAGACTTGGGTAATAGGACCGGGGAGCTGTTTTTT; CDR3 protein: CSVEDLGNRTGELFF
V gene: TRBV6-5; clone size: -; D gene: -; J gene: TRBJ2-7; CDR3 DNA: TGTGCCAGCAGCTCCAGACTTGAACAGTACTTC; CDR3 protein: CASSSRLEQYF